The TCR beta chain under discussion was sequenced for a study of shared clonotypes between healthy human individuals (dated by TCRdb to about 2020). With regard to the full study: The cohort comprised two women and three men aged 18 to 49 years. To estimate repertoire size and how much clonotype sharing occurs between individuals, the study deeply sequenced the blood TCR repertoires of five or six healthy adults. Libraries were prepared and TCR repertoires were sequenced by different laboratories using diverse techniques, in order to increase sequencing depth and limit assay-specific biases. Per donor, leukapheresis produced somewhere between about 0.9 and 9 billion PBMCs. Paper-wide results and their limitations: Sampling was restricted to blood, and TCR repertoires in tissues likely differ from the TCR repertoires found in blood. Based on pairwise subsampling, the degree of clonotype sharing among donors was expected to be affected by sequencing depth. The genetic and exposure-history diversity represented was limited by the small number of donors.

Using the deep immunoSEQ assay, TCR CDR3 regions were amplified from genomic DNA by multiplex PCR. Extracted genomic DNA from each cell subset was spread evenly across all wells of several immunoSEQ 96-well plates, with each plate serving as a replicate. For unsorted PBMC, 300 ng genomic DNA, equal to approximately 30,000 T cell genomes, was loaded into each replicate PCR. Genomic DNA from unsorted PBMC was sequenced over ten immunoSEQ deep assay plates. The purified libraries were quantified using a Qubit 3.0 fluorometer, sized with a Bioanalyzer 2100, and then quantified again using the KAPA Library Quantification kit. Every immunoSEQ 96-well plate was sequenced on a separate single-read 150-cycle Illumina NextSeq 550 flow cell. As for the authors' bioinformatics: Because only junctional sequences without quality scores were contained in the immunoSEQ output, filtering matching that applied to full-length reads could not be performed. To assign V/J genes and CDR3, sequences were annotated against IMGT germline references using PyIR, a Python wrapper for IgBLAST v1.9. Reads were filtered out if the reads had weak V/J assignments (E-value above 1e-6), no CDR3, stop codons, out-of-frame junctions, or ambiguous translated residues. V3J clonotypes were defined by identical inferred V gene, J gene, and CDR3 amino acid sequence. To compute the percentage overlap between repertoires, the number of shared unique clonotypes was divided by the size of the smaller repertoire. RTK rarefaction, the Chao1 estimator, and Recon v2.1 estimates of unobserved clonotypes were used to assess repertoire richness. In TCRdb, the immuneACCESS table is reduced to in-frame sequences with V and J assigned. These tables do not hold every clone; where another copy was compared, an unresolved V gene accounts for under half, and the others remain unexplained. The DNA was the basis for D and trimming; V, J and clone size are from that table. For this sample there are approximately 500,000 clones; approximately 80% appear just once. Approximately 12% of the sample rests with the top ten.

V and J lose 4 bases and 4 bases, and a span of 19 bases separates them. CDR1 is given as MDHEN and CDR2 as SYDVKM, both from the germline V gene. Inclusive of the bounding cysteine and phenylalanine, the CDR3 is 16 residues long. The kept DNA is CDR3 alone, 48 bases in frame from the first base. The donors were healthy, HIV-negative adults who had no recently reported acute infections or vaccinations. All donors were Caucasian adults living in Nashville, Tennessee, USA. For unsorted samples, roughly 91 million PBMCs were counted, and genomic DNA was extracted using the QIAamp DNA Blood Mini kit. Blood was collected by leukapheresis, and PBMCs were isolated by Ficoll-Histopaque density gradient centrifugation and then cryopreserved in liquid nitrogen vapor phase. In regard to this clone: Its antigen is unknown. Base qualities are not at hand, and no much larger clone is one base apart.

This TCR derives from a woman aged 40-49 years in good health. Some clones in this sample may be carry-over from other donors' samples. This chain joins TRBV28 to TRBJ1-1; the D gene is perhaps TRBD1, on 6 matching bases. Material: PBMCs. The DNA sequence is TGTGCCAGCAGTTCCTTTCGGGCAGGGGTAGGCACTGAAGCTTTCTTT. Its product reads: CASSSFRAGVGTEAFF.